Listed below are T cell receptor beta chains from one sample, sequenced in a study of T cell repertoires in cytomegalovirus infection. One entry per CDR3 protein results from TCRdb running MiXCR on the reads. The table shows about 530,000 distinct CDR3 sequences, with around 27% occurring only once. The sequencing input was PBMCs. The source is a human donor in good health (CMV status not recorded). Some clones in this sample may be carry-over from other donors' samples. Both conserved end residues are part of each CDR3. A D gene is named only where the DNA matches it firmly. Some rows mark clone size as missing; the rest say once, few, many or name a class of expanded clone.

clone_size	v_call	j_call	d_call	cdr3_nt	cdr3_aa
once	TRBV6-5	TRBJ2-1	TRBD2	TGTGCCAGCACCCCTAGCGGGAGGGGTAAGAATGAGCAGTTCTTC	CASTPSGRGKNEQFF
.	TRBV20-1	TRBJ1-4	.	TGCAGTGCTAGAGTAGAGGAAACTAATGAAAAACTGTTTTTT	CSARVEETNEKLFF
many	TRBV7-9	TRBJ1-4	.	TGTGCCAGCAGCTTAGGTCTCGCAGGGTGGTCGGAAAAACTGTTTTTT	CASSLGLAGWSEKLFF
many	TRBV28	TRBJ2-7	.	TGTGCCAGCAGTATTTCGGGACAAAACTACGAGCAGTACTTC	CASSISGQNYEQYF
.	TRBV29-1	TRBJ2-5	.	TGCAGCGTCCCGCAGGGGAGTCAAGAGACCCAGTACTTC	CSVPQGSQETQYF
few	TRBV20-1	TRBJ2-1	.	TGCAGTGCTAGAGAAATCCGTCTCGGGGGCCGTGAGCAGTTCTTC	CSAREIRLGGREQFF
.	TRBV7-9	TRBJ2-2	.	TGTGCCATACAAATCCGGACTCCTACCGGGGAGCTGTTTTTT	CAIQIRTPTGELFF
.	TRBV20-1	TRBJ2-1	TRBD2	TGCAGTGCTAGGCCTAGACTAGCGGGGACTTTTGAGCAGTTCTTC	CSARPRLAGTFEQFF
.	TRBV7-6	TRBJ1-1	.	TGTGCCAGCAGGCCATTAGGGGACACTGAAGCTTTCTTT	CASRPLGDTEAFF
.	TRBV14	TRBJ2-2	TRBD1	TGTGCCAGCAGCCAGGACAGGGGAAAGGGCGGGGAGCTGTTTTTT	CASSQDRGKGGELFF
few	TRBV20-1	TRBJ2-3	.	TGCAGTGCTAGAGATCTAGGGGTCTCAAGCACAGATACGCAGTATTTT	CSARDLGVSSTDTQYF
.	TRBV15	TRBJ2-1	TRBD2	TGTGCCACCAGCACTCCGCGTACTAGCGGGCTGAATGAGCAGTTCTTC	CATSTPRTSGLNEQFF
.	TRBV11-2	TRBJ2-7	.	TGTGCCAGCAGCTTAGTCGGTAGCAGCGTGGTGTACGAGCAGTACTTC	CASSLVGSSVVYEQYF
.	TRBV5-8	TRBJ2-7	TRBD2	TGTGCCAGCAGCTTGGAGCTAGCGGAGTACGAGCAGTACTTC	CASSLELAEYEQYF
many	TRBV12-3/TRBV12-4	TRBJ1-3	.	TGTGCCAGCAGCGCAGGAAACACCATATATTTT	CASSAGNTIYF
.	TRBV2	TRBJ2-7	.	TGTGCCAGCAGTGATACGCCCTACGAGCAGTACTTC	CASSDTPYEQYF
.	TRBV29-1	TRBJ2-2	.	TGCAGCGTTGAACCTTTGGAGCAGATTAACACCGGGGAGCTGTTTTTT	CSVEPLEQINTGELFF
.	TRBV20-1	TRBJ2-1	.	TGCAGTGCTAGAGCCCCCTCGGTGGAGAAGCCCTACAATGAGCAGTTCTTC	CSARAPSVEKPYNEQFF
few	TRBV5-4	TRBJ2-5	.	TGTGCCAGCAGCTTCATGGACAGACAAGAGACCCAGTACTTC	CASSFMDRQETQYF
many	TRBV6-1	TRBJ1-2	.	TGTGCCAGCAGCCCGGGACGTGGCTACACCTTC	CASSPGRGYTF
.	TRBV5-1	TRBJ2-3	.	TGCGCCAGCAGCCGTCAGTCAGATACGCAGTATTTT	CASSRQSDTQYF
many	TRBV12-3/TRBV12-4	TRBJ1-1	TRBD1	TGTGCCAGCAGATCCACAGGGGTTCGAGGAGGCACTGAAGCTTTCTTT	CASRSTGVRGGTEAFF
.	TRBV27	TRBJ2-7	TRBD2	TGTGCCAGCATCGGACTAGCGGGTTACGAGCAGTACTTC	CASIGLAGYEQYF
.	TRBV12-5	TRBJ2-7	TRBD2	TGTGCTAGTGGTTTGGTACGAGTGTATTCGGCGGGAGAGGTCTACGAGCAGTACTTC	CASGLVRVYSAGEVYEQYF
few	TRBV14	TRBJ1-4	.	TGTGCCAGCAGCCAAGGATCCGGGTACAATGAAAAACTGTTTTTT	CASSQGSGYNEKLFF
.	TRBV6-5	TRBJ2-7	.	TGTGCCAGCAGTTACGGGACACCCGTGGAGCAGTACTTC	CASSYGTPVEQYF
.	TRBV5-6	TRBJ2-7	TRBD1	TGTGCCAGCAGCTCCGTGAGGACAGGGCTTCAGCAGTACTTC	CASSSVRTGLQQYF
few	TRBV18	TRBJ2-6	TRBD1	TGTGCCAGCTCACCACCCGGGACAGGGGGGAGCTCTGGGGCCAACGTCCTGACTTTC	CASSPPGTGGSSGANVLTF
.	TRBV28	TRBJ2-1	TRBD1	TGTGCCAGCAGTTTATCTGGACAGGGCACCTACAATGAGCAGTTCTTC	CASSLSGQGTYNEQFF
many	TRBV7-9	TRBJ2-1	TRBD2	TGTGCCAGCAGCCCCGGGCGACTAGCGGGAGGGAAATTTCAAGGGCATGAGCAGTTCTTC	CASSPGRLAGGKFQGHEQFF
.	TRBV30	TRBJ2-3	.	TGTGCCTGGAATACCGGGATTATCACAGATACGCAGTATTTT	CAWNTGIITDTQYF
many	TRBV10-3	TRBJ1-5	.	TGTGCCATCAGTGAGTCTCAAGGACAGACGCCCCAGCATTTT	CAISESQGQTPQHF
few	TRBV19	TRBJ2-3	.	TGTGCCAGTAGTACGGGGTCAGCCCCAGATACGCAGTATTTT	CASSTGSAPDTQYF
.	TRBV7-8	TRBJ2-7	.	TGTGCCAGCAGCCAGGGGGGAGGGCCTCTCCACGAGCAGTACTTC	CASSQGGGPLHEQYF
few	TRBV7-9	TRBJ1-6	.	TGTGCCAGCAGCTTACAAGGGACGGCCGGTAATTCACCCCTCCACTTT	CASSLQGTAGNSPLHF
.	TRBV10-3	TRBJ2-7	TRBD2	TGTGCCATCAGGACAGCCGGACTAGCGGAATCCTACGAGCAGTACTTC	CAIRTAGLAESYEQYF
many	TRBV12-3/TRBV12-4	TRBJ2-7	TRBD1	TGTGCCAGCAGCCCTATTCTTTCCGGGACAGTTGTTGACGAGCAGTACTTC	CASSPILSGTVVDEQYF
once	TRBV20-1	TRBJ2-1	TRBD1	TGCAGTGCCATAGACGGGACAGGGTTCTGGCAGTTCTTC	CSAIDGTGFWQFF
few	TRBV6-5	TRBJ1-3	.	TGTGCCAGCAGTTACCAGCCGGGACATTCGGGGTCTGGAAACACCATATATTTT	CASSYQPGHSGSGNTIYF